Listed below are T cell receptor beta chains from one sample, sequenced in a study of shared clonotypes between healthy human individuals. Assay: immunoSEQ multiplex PCR; the TCRdb copy retains only in-frame clones and omits some. The repertoire has 150,000 to 200,000 clones, roughly 93% of them found once; the top ten carry about 0.07%. Material: naive CD4+ T cells sorted from blood. The receptors here all came from a woman in her twenties or thirties in good health. The CDR3 runs from the conserved cysteine through the conserved F or W. The D gene is left open where the match is weak. Clone size is shown for a subset of rows, as once, few, many or a class of expanded clone.

v_call	d_call	clone_size	j_call	cdr3_aa	cdr3_nt
TRBV6-5	.	few	TRBJ2-7	CASSWTWLGEQYF	TGTGCCAGCAGTTGGACTTGGCTCGGCGAGCAGTACTTC
TRBV18	.	.	TRBJ2-5	CASSPLRGAAEETQYF	TGTGCCAGCTCACCACTGCGTGGAGCGGCCGAAGAGACCCAGTACTTC
TRBV11-2	.	.	TRBJ2-3	CASSLSASAGQDTQYF	TGTGCCAGCAGCTTATCAGCCTCGGCGGGTCAAGATACGCAGTATTTT
TRBV28	TRBD1	.	TRBJ2-7	CASRTGTGGHEQYF	TGTGCCAGCAGGACCGGGACAGGGGGCCACGAGCAGTACTTC
TRBV5-1	.	.	TRBJ2-7	CASSVAIVGSSYEQYF	TGCGCCAGCAGCGTGGCGATTGTCGGCAGCTCCTACGAGCAGTACTTC
TRBV7-9	.	once	TRBJ2-3	CASSPILDTQYF	TGTGCCAGCAGCCCAATATTAGATACGCAGTATTTT
TRBV5-4	.	.	TRBJ1-1	CASSLDSEAFF	TGTGCCAGCAGCTTGGATTCTGAAGCTTTCTTT
TRBV5-1	.	.	TRBJ2-1	CASSLGGDEQFF	TGCGCCAGCAGCTTGGGTGGCGATGAGCAGTTCTTC
TRBV30	.	.	TRBJ1-1	CALIQGEAFF	TGTGCCCTGATCCAGGGTGAAGCTTTCTTT
TRBV7-3	TRBD2	.	TRBJ2-7	CASRPSGIGVEEQYF	TGTGCCAGCAGACCTAGCGGGATAGGGGTGGAGGAGCAGTACTTC
TRBV19	.	.	TRBJ1-6	CASSLFPRVNNSPLHF	TGTGCCAGTAGCCTCTTTCCAAGAGTAAATAATTCACCCCTCCACTTT
TRBV5-1	TRBD1	.	TRBJ2-7	CASSLEGQLWDEQYF	TGCGCCAGCAGCTTGGAGGGACAGCTTTGGGACGAGCAGTACTTC
TRBV14	TRBD2	.	TRBJ2-7	CASSLTAGTSMYF	TGTGCCAGCAGCCTAACCGCCGGGACTAGTATGTACTTC
TRBV18	.	.	TRBJ2-7	CASSPSDAYEQYF	TGTGCCAGCTCACCATCGGACGCTTACGAGCAGTACTTC
TRBV28	.	.	TRBJ1-5	CASSLPRQSNQPQHF	TGTGCCAGCAGTTTACCCCGACAGAGCAATCAGCCCCAGCATTTT
TRBV7-8	.	.	TRBJ2-7	CASSLRDVGEVGYEQYF	TGTGCCAGCAGCTTAAGGGATGTAGGGGAGGTCGGCTACGAGCAGTACTTC
TRBV30	.	.	TRBJ2-1	CAWTRTSSYNEQFF	TGTGCCTGGACCAGGACGAGCTCCTACAATGAGCAGTTCTTC
TRBV10-3	TRBD1	.	TRBJ2-2	CAISETGGANTGELFF	TGTGCCATCAGTGAGACAGGGGGCGCGAACACCGGGGAGCTGTTTTTT
TRBV28	.	.	TRBJ1-5	CASSLQSNQPQHF	TGTGCCAGCAGTTTACAGAGCAATCAGCCCCAGCATTTT
TRBV2	.	.	TRBJ2-5	CASSEGGGTQYF	TGTGCCAGCAGTGAAGGGGGAGGGACCCAGTACTTC
TRBV6-6	TRBD1	few	TRBJ1-5	CATGTGGNQPQHF	TGTGCCACCGGGACAGGGGGTAATCAGCCCCAGCATTTT
TRBV5-8	TRBD1	.	TRBJ1-1	CASSSGGGPTEAFF	TGTGCCAGCAGCTCGGGAGGGGGCCCCACTGAAGCTTTCTTT
TRBV28	TRBD2	once	TRBJ2-5	CASAGAGETQYF	TGTGCCAGCGCGGGAGCGGGAGAGACCCAGTACTTC
TRBV6-1	.	.	TRBJ2-3	CASSEGADKAVDTQYF	TGTGCCAGCAGTGAAGGGGCCGACAAGGCTGTGGATACGCAGTATTTT
TRBV7-9	.	few	TRBJ2-7	CASSHGGQTEYEQYF	TGTGCCAGCAGCCACGGGGGGCAAACCGAATACGAGCAGTACTTC
TRBV7-9	TRBD2	.	TRBJ2-7	CASSFFPPSGRSYEQYF	TGTGCCAGCAGCTTTTTCCCCCCTAGCGGGCGGTCCTACGAGCAGTACTTC
TRBV6-6	.	.	TRBJ1-3	CASSWGVSGNTIYF	TGTGCCAGCAGTTGGGGGGTCTCTGGAAACACCATATATTTT
TRBV23-1	TRBD1	.	TRBJ2-1	CASQNRGPNEQFF	TGCGCCAGCCAGAACAGGGGGCCCAATGAGCAGTTCTTC
TRBV15	TRBD2	.	TRBJ2-1	CATSRDGASGRHYNEQFF	TGTGCCACCAGCAGAGATGGGGCTAGCGGGAGACACTACAATGAGCAGTTCTTC
TRBV18	.	.	TRBJ1-6	CASSPRNGDSPLHF	TGTGCCAGCTCACCGAGAAACGGGGATTCACCCCTCCACTTT
TRBV5-4	.	.	TRBJ1-2	CASSFQLQDNYGYTF	TGTGCCAGCAGCTTCCAACTTCAGGATAACTATGGCTACACCTTC
TRBV11-2	.	once	TRBJ2-1	CASSLSLEQFF	TGTGCCAGCAGCTTATCCCTTGAGCAGTTCTTC
TRBV4-1	TRBD2	few	TRBJ2-7	CASSRGTSGLYEQYF	TGCGCCAGCAGCCGGGGGACTAGCGGACTCTACGAGCAGTACTTC